This T cell receptor (beta chain) appears in the sequencing data of a study of shared clonotypes between healthy human individuals. Study background: Researchers drew samples from two women and a few men aged 18 to 49.

In the CD4+ fraction, cells were divided into CD45RA+ naive and CD45RA-negative memory subsets. Germline lookup yields CDR1 SGHTA and CDR2 FQGTGA. This CDR3 is 15 amino acids long. After removal of 4 bases from V and 5 bases from J, the junction contained 5 bases not matched to a gene. Some clones are missing from TCRdb's copy, which holds only in-frame ones; the method was immunoSEQ multiplex PCR. The sample lists 2 million to 3 million clones, over 85% occurring once. The rearrangement uses TRBV7-3 and TRBJ2-3; TRBD2 aligns across 11 bases. This receptor was identified in a man between 18 and 29 years old in good health. Some clones in this sample may be carry-over from other donors' samples. The sequencing input was naive CD4+ T cells from PBMCs. Specified subset: CD45RA+ positively selected. The CDR3 sequence: CASSWGLAAGDTQYF. DNA for the CDR3: TGTGCCAGCAGCTGGGGACTAGCGGCGGGAGATACGCAGTATTTT.